This TCR beta chain appears in the sequencing data of a study of beta chain features in type 1 diabetes. What was sequenced were expressed TCRB transcripts, since all of the isolated RNA had been reverse transcribed. Libraries were prepared by immunoSEQ multiplex PCR; TCRdb keeps only in-frame clonotypes and omits some of them. The sample records under 800,000 clones, about 16% being singletons. Remarks on this clone: The antigen is unknown.

The germline V gene has CDR1 LGHNA and CDR2 YNFKEQ. CDR3 length: 17 amino acids. The trim removed 2 bases at V and 8 bases at J, leaving 14 bases unmatched. Study observations and caveats: High-TCR-expressing cells could be over-represented by cDNA sequencing.

The receptor was isolated from a young man in good health. The sequencing input was naive CD4+ T cells from blood. The chain has TRBV4-2 and TRBJ2-2, with TRBD1 identical over 7 bases. CDR3 residues: CASSQPGGQVRRGELFF. The CDR3 DNA sequence: TGTGCCAGCAGCCAACCGGGCGGACAGGTTCGAAGAGGGGAGCTGTTTTTT.